Below, 8 T cell receptor beta chains from the same sample are listed, as sequenced in a study (dated by TCRdb to between 2015 and 2016). The library was generated by RT-PCR. Sequencing was performed on an Illumina MiSeq. TCRdb's own reprocessing of the public reads used fastp at Q25 and MiXCR and kept productive beta chains. Records with the same CDR3 protein are collapsed into one entry carrying the most frequent genes and DNA. The sample table holds about 680,000 distinct CDR3 sequences, of which 11% to 15% were seen once. The ten largest clones add up to 3.6% of the sample. Sequencing input: memory CD4+ T cells from blood. These receptor sequences come from a female donor in good health, serving as a healthy control.

There are a few counts of this clonotype. A read error is possible here, since a much larger clone lies one base away. The V gene is TRBV20-1, the J gene TRBJ2-5; D possibly corresponds to TRBD1 (5 bases). Germline CDR1 DFQATT, CDR2 SNEGSKA (reference sequence). This CDR3 is 12 amino acids long. Trimming cost V 1 base and J 3 bases, with 6 bases left between them. CDR3 coding DNA: TGCAGTGCTAGAGTCAGGGAAGAGACCCAGTACTTC. It is translated as CSARVREETQYF.

This clonotype was counted many times. The rearrangement links TRBV7-3 to TRBJ2-5, with 8 nucleotides matching TRBD2. In germline, CDR1 is SGHTA, CDR2 FQGTGA. The trim removed 6 bases at V and 4 bases at J, leaving 10 bases unmatched. This CDR3 contains 15 residues. CDR3 in amino acids: CASSRRGGLVETQYF. CDR3 DNA: TGTGCCAGCAGTCGCCGAGGGGGACTAGTAGAGACCCAGTACTTC.

This clonotype has a handful of counts. The genes are TRBV6-5 and TRBJ2-7; 14 bases are a match to TRBD2. The J segment lost 1 base and the V segment lost 6 bases, leaving 8 bases of the junction unmatched. The CDR3 has 17 amino acids. Germline V lookup: CDR1 MNHEY, CDR2 SVGAGI. The CDR3 DNA reads as TGTGCCAGCAGATTCCCGGGACTAGCGGGAGTGTCCTACGAGCAGTACTTC. Its protein is CASRFPGLAGVSYEQYF.

The chain employs TRBV25-1 and TRBJ2-1; the match to TRBD2 covers 11 bases. CDR1 and CDR2 (germline): MGHDK, SYGVNS. V dropped 3 bases and J dropped 3; count of bases not matched to a gene: 10. The CDR3 runs to 18 residues. This CDR3 is CASSDPRLAGGFYNEQFF. The CDR3 nucleotides are TGTGCCAGCAGTGACCCCCGGCTAGCGGGAGGTTTCTACAATGAGCAGTTCTTC.

This clonotype was seen more than once but under ten times. The chain recombines TRBV7-8 with TRBJ1-2; possibly TRBD1 for D (5 bases). CDR1 SGHVS and CDR2 FQNEAQ come from the germline V gene. V was clipped by 5 bases and J by 5 bases, with 15 bases between them. CDR3 length equals 14 residues. CDR3 DNA sequence: TGTGCCAGCAGCCCTTCCGCAGGGAAGTATGGCTACACCTTC. It specifies CASSPSAGKYGYTF.

In this sample, this clonotype turned up a few times. V is TRBV9 and J is TRBJ1-5, with unresolved D. This CDR3 is 15 amino acids long. The germline V gene has CDR1 SGDLS and CDR2 YYNGEE. V was cut by 0 bases and J by 3 bases, with 10 bases left in between. The CDR3 sequence is CASSVGSGYNQPQHF. CDR3 DNA: TGTGCCAGCAGCGTAGGCTCCGGCTACAATCAGCCCCAGCATTTT.

This clonotype appeared many times. The V and J genes are TRBV9 and TRBJ1-3; no clear D gene. Germline CDR1 and CDR2: SGDLS and YYNGEE. The CDR3 spans 13 residues. V was shortened by 3 bases and J by 4 bases, with 8 bases between the two germline ends. CDR3 in amino acids: CASSGQTGNTIYF. CDR3 bases: TGTGCCAGCAGCGGCCAGACGGGAAACACCATATATTTT. Variable domain in full (rest from reference TRBV9 and TRBJ1-3): DSGVTQTPKHLITATGQRVTLRCSPRSGDLSVYWYQQSLDQGLQFLIQYYNGEERAKGNILERFSAQQFPDLHSELNLSSLELGDSALYFCASSGQTGNTIYFGEGSWLTVV.

This clonotype was picked up many times. The J gene is TRBJ1-2, the V gene TRBV12-3 or TRBV12-4, with D uncertain. V was cut by 5 bases and J by 5 bases, with 12 bases left in between. This CDR3 is 13 amino acids long. In DNA form, the CDR3 reads TGTGCCAGCAGTGTCGGGGTTTGGTATGGCTACACCTTC. Encoded protein: CASSVGVWYGYTF.